The rows below give T cell receptor beta chains drawn from one sample of a study of T cell responses to AZD1222 COVID-19 vaccine. Sequenced by immunoSEQ multiplex PCR; TCRdb stores in-frame clones only, minus some. The sample records over 80,000 clones, approximately 90% being singletons. The source was peripheral blood, collected on day 0 of AZD1222 vaccination. These receptors were obtained from an adult in good health. Each CDR3 is given with its conserved first and last residue. Each record gives: V gene, clone size, J gene, D gene, CDR3 protein, CDR3 DNA. A D gene is named only where the DNA matches it firmly. Clone size is given for some rows only: seen once, a few or many times, or a class if the clone is expanded.

v_call: TRBV9; clone_size: -; j_call: TRBJ1-1; d_call: -; cdr3_aa: CASSVDGGKNTEAFF; cdr3_nt: TGTGCCAGCAGCGTAGATGGAGGTAAGAACACTGAAGCTTTCTTT
v_call: TRBV7-6; clone_size: -; j_call: TRBJ2-3; d_call: TRBD2; cdr3_aa: CASSPLPSGTDTQYF; cdr3_nt: TGTGCCAGCAGCCCCCTCCCTAGCGGGACAGATACGCAGTATTTT
v_call: TRBV7-9; clone_size: -; j_call: TRBJ1-1; d_call: -; cdr3_aa: CASSLVENTEAFF; cdr3_nt: TGTGCCAGCAGCTTAGTTGAGAACACTGAAGCTTTCTTT
v_call: TRBV6-1; clone_size: once; j_call: TRBJ2-5; d_call: -; cdr3_aa: CASSEEFGLQETQYF; cdr3_nt: TGTGCCAGCAGTGAAGAATTCGGGCTCCAAGAGACCCAGTACTTC
v_call: TRBV7-9; clone_size: -; j_call: TRBJ1-5; d_call: -; cdr3_aa: CASSPDVLGPQHF; cdr3_nt: TGTGCCAGCAGCCCAGACGTACTTGGGCCCCAGCATTTT
v_call: TRBV5-4; clone_size: -; j_call: TRBJ2-1; d_call: TRBD2; cdr3_aa: CASSRSLTSGGDNEQFF; cdr3_nt: TGTGCCAGCAGCCGATCCTTGACTAGCGGGGGAGACAATGAGCAGTTCTTC
v_call: TRBV28; clone_size: -; j_call: TRBJ2-7; d_call: TRBD2; cdr3_aa: CASKFTLAGGNEQYF; cdr3_nt: TGTGCCAGCAAGTTTACCCTAGCGGGAGGTAACGAGCAGTACTTC
v_call: TRBV11-2; clone_size: -; j_call: TRBJ2-7; d_call: -; cdr3_aa: CASSPFQGPVYEQYF; cdr3_nt: TGTGCCAGCAGCCCTTTCCAGGGGCCCGTCTACGAGCAGTACTTC
v_call: TRBV5-6; clone_size: -; j_call: TRBJ2-7; d_call: -; cdr3_aa: CASSLPSGTNEQYF; cdr3_nt: TGTGCCAGCAGCCTGCCGAGTGGGACCAACGAGCAGTACTTC
v_call: TRBV28; clone_size: -; j_call: TRBJ2-7; d_call: TRBD2; cdr3_aa: CASSLRTSGSGEQYF; cdr3_nt: TGTGCCAGCAGTTTACGGACTAGCGGGAGCGGCGAGCAGTACTTC
v_call: TRBV4-1; clone_size: -; j_call: TRBJ2-3; d_call: TRBD2; cdr3_aa: CASSHTSGRTDTQYF; cdr3_nt: TGCGCCAGCAGCCATACTAGCGGGAGAACAGATACGCAGTATTTT
v_call: TRBV19; clone_size: -; j_call: TRBJ1-1; d_call: -; cdr3_aa: CASSATDGYTEAFF; cdr3_nt: TGTGCCAGTAGCGCAACGGACGGATACACTGAAGCTTTCTTT
v_call: TRBV3-1/TRBV3-2; clone_size: -; j_call: TRBJ2-7; d_call: -; cdr3_aa: CASSEAWPAYEQYF; cdr3_nt: TGTGCCAGCTCGGAGGCTTGGCCCGCCTACGAGCAGTACTTC
v_call: TRBV7-3; clone_size: -; j_call: TRBJ2-2; d_call: -; cdr3_aa: CASSLTGELFF; cdr3_nt: TGTGCCAGCAGCTTAACCGGGGAGCTGTTTTTT
v_call: TRBV7-9; clone_size: -; j_call: TRBJ1-1; d_call: TRBD1; cdr3_aa: CASSTRDRGYTEAFF; cdr3_nt: TGTGCCAGCAGCACGCGGGACAGGGGCTACACTGAAGCTTTCTTT
v_call: TRBV9; clone_size: -; j_call: TRBJ2-1; d_call: -; cdr3_aa: CASSVAQISYNEQFF; cdr3_nt: TGTGCCAGCAGCGTAGCGCAGATCTCCTACAATGAGCAGTTCTTC
v_call: TRBV19; clone_size: -; j_call: TRBJ1-4; d_call: -; cdr3_aa: CASSIDPLGEKLFF; cdr3_nt: TGTGCCAGTAGTATCGACCCCCTGGGTGAAAAACTGTTTTTT
v_call: TRBV5-1; clone_size: -; j_call: TRBJ1-3; d_call: -; cdr3_aa: CASSLAGVPGNTIYF; cdr3_nt: TGCGCCAGCAGCTTGGCCGGGGTCCCCGGAAACACCATATATTTT
v_call: TRBV11-3; clone_size: -; j_call: TRBJ2-3; d_call: -; cdr3_aa: CASSSRRTDTQYF; cdr3_nt: TGTGCCAGCAGCTCCAGACGGACAGATACGCAGTATTTT
v_call: TRBV28; clone_size: -; j_call: TRBJ2-7; d_call: -; cdr3_aa: CASSLGDGVYEQYF; cdr3_nt: TGTGCCAGCAGCCTCGGGGACGGAGTCTACGAGCAGTACTTC
v_call: TRBV2; clone_size: -; j_call: TRBJ2-7; d_call: TRBD2; cdr3_aa: CAGTSGSYEQYF; cdr3_nt: TGTGCCGGGACTAGCGGTTCCTACGAGCAGTACTTC
v_call: TRBV28; clone_size: -; j_call: TRBJ2-7; d_call: -; cdr3_aa: CASSLGASGAYEQYF; cdr3_nt: TGTGCCAGCAGTTTAGGGGCCAGTGGAGCCTACGAGCAGTACTTC
v_call: TRBV19; clone_size: -; j_call: TRBJ2-1; d_call: TRBD2; cdr3_aa: CASSRTSASSYNEQFF; cdr3_nt: TGTGCCAGTAGTAGGACTAGCGCAAGCTCCTACAATGAGCAGTTCTTC
v_call: TRBV7-8; clone_size: -; j_call: TRBJ2-7; d_call: TRBD2; cdr3_aa: CASSLRGARPSGKPYEQYF; cdr3_nt: TGTGCCAGCAGTTTGAGGGGGGCGCGGCCTAGCGGGAAACCATACGAGCAGTACTTC
v_call: TRBV6-4; clone_size: -; j_call: TRBJ2-2; d_call: TRBD2; cdr3_aa: CASSDSGSTGELFF; cdr3_nt: TGTGCCAGCAGTGACAGCGGGAGCACCGGGGAGCTGTTTTTT
v_call: TRBV11-2; clone_size: -; j_call: TRBJ2-5; d_call: -; cdr3_aa: CASSWRVQETQYF; cdr3_nt: TGTGCCAGCAGCTGGAGGGTCCAAGAGACCCAGTACTTC
v_call: TRBV18; clone_size: -; j_call: TRBJ1-3; d_call: TRBD1; cdr3_aa: CASSRDRSGNTIYF; cdr3_nt: TGTGCCAGCAGTCGGGACAGATCTGGAAACACCATATATTTT
v_call: TRBV9; clone_size: once; j_call: TRBJ1-4; d_call: -; cdr3_aa: CASSARDEKLFF; cdr3_nt: TGTGCCAGCAGCGCCAGAGATGAAAAACTGTTTTTT
v_call: TRBV5-8; clone_size: -; j_call: TRBJ1-4; d_call: -; cdr3_aa: CASSLGGAQGTANEKLFF; cdr3_nt: TGTGCCAGCAGCTTGGGGGGAGCGCAGGGGACGGCTAATGAAAAACTGTTTTTT
v_call: TRBV6-5; clone_size: -; j_call: TRBJ2-1; d_call: TRBD2; cdr3_aa: CASSWEREENEQFF; cdr3_nt: TGTGCCAGCAGTTGGGAGCGGGAGGAAAATGAGCAGTTCTTC
v_call: TRBV19; clone_size: -; j_call: TRBJ2-2; d_call: -; cdr3_aa: CASSITGELFF; cdr3_nt: TGTGCCAGTAGTATAACCGGGGAGCTGTTTTTT
v_call: TRBV29-1; clone_size: once; j_call: TRBJ2-7; d_call: -; cdr3_aa: CSVSDASYEQYF; cdr3_nt: TGCAGCGTTTCGGACGCCTCCTACGAGCAGTACTTC
v_call: TRBV6-4; clone_size: -; j_call: TRBJ1-1; d_call: -; cdr3_aa: CASSSEGGTEAFF; cdr3_nt: TGTGCCAGCAGTTCGGAAGGGGGGACTGAAGCTTTCTTT
v_call: TRBV6-5; clone_size: few; j_call: TRBJ1-6; d_call: -; cdr3_aa: CASSRGETYNSPLHF; cdr3_nt: TGTGCCAGCAGTCGGGGGGAGACCTATAATTCACCCCTCCACTTT
v_call: TRBV5-1; clone_size: -; j_call: TRBJ1-2; d_call: TRBD1; cdr3_aa: CASSPRGRGYTF; cdr3_nt: TGCGCCAGCAGCCCCAGGGGGCGAGGCTACACCTTC
v_call: TRBV29-1; clone_size: -; j_call: TRBJ2-7; d_call: -; cdr3_aa: CSVEDRVGGSYEQYF; cdr3_nt: TGCAGCGTTGAAGATCGGGTAGGGGGCTCCTACGAGCAGTACTTC
v_call: TRBV3-1/TRBV3-2; clone_size: -; j_call: TRBJ2-6; d_call: -; cdr3_aa: CASMGWRANVLTF; cdr3_nt: TGTGCCAGCATGGGCTGGAGGGCCAACGTCCTGACTTTC
v_call: TRBV28; clone_size: -; j_call: TRBJ2-3; d_call: TRBD2; cdr3_aa: CASSRPGLAIEFTDTQYF; cdr3_nt: TGTGCCAGCAGTCGCCCGGGACTAGCGATCGAATTCACAGATACGCAGTATTTT
v_call: TRBV5-1; clone_size: -; j_call: TRBJ2-1; d_call: -; cdr3_aa: CASSFAGMSSYNEQFF; cdr3_nt: TGCGCCAGCAGCTTTGCGGGTATGAGCTCCTACAATGAGCAGTTCTTC
v_call: TRBV4-1; clone_size: once; j_call: TRBJ2-1; d_call: TRBD1; cdr3_aa: CASSQEEGAHSNEQFF; cdr3_nt: TGCGCCAGCAGCCAAGAAGAGGGGGCACATTCGAATGAGCAGTTCTTC
v_call: TRBV5-1; clone_size: -; j_call: TRBJ2-5; d_call: TRBD1; cdr3_aa: CASSPGDSQETQYF; cdr3_nt: TGCGCCAGCAGCCCCGGGGACAGCCAAGAGACCCAGTACTTC
v_call: TRBV4-3; clone_size: -; j_call: TRBJ2-3; d_call: -; cdr3_aa: CASSQDIGSGIDTQYF; cdr3_nt: TGCGCCAGCAGCCAAGATATCGGGAGTGGCATAGATACGCAGTATTTT
v_call: TRBV5-1; clone_size: -; j_call: TRBJ2-7; d_call: TRBD2; cdr3_aa: CASSSTPLAGGDEQYF; cdr3_nt: TGCGCCAGCAGCTCCACACCACTAGCGGGAGGGGACGAGCAGTACTTC
v_call: TRBV29-1; clone_size: -; j_call: TRBJ1-1; d_call: -; cdr3_aa: CSALGGREWTEAFF; cdr3_nt: TGCAGCGCACTTGGGGGGCGCGAGTGGACTGAAGCTTTCTTT
v_call: TRBV18; clone_size: -; j_call: TRBJ2-1; d_call: -; cdr3_aa: CASRTNNEQFF; cdr3_nt: TGTGCCAGCCGGACCAACAATGAGCAGTTCTTC
v_call: TRBV27; clone_size: -; j_call: TRBJ1-4; d_call: -; cdr3_aa: CASRFITGTNNEKLFF; cdr3_nt: TGTGCCAGCCGATTTATTACAGGGACGAATAATGAAAAACTGTTTTTT
v_call: TRBV9; clone_size: once; j_call: TRBJ2-1; d_call: TRBD2; cdr3_aa: CASSHRLAGARNEQFF; cdr3_nt: TGTGCCAGCAGCCATAGACTAGCGGGAGCGCGGAATGAGCAGTTCTTC
v_call: TRBV2; clone_size: -; j_call: TRBJ1-1; d_call: TRBD1; cdr3_aa: CASRLQGAEAFF; cdr3_nt: TGTGCCAGCAGATTACAGGGGGCTGAAGCTTTCTTT
v_call: TRBV2; clone_size: -; j_call: TRBJ1-4; d_call: -; cdr3_aa: CASTQRNRQLFF; cdr3_nt: TGTGCCAGCACCCAACGTAACCGACAACTGTTTTTT